The rows below give T cell receptor beta chains drawn from one sample of a study of OX40 agonist ivuxolimab in advanced cancers. This table comes from immunoSEQ multiplex PCR, and its TCRdb copy is limited to in-frame clones, with some not included. The repertoire consists of about 35,000 clones, with approximately 80% occurring once and the leading ten covering 12%. Here the sequenced sample was CD4+ or CD8+ T cells sorted from blood, taken in a trial of the OX40 agonist ivuxolimab. These receptors were obtained from an adult with an advanced solid tumor such as melanoma, head and neck, liver or kidney cancer. Both conserved end residues are part of each CDR3. A D gene is named only where the DNA matches it firmly. The size field is filled for only some rows; it gives once, few, many or a size class.

>-|-|TRBV5-8|TRBJ2-5
TGTGCCAGCAGCTTGGGAAGGCAAGAGACCCAGTACTTC
CASSLGRQETQYF
>-|-|TRBV29-1|TRBJ2-1
TGCAGCGTTGAAGAAGGGGTGGCCATTGGCGCCTACAATGAGCAGTTCTTC
CSVEEGVAIGAYNEQFF
>-|-|TRBV5-8|TRBJ1-5
TGTGCCAGCAGCTTGGGACAGCCCCAGCATTTT
CASSLGQPQHF
>-|-|TRBV6-6|TRBJ2-1
TGTGCCAGCCAAATAGGGCAGTACAATGAGCAGTTCTTC
CASQIGQYNEQFF
>-|-|TRBV4-1|TRBJ2-3
TGCGCCAGCAGCCAAGATTTCCCGGACTATTCCATCACAGATACGCAGTATTTT
CASSQDFPDYSITDTQYF
>few|-|TRBV14|TRBJ1-2
TGTGCCAGCAGCCCTGGGACAAATTATGGCTACACCTTC
CASSPGTNYGYTF
>-|-|TRBV5-6|TRBJ1-5
TGTGCCAGCAGCTTGAGTGGAGGTTCCCTCGGGGAGCCCCAGCATTTT
CASSLSGGSLGEPQHF
>-|-|TRBV2|TRBJ1-1
TGTGCCAGCAGGGAGAACACTGAAGCTTTCTTT
CASRENTEAFF
>-|-|TRBV27|TRBJ2-1
TGTGCCAGCAGCCCTCCGAGCTCCTACAATGAGCAGTTCTTC
CASSPPSSYNEQFF
>-|-|TRBV19|TRBJ2-1
TGTGCCAGTAGGGCACTAACCGATTACAATGAGCAGTTCTTC
CASRALTDYNEQFF
>-|-|TRBV9|TRBJ2-4
TGTGCCAGCAGCCCCGAGGCCCAAGTTGACATTCAGTACTTC
CASSPEAQVDIQYF
>-|-|TRBV7-6|TRBJ1-5
TGTGCCAGCAGCTTAGGAGGGGCAAGCAATCAGCCCCAGCATTTT
CASSLGGASNQPQHF
>-|TRBD2|TRBV6-1|TRBJ2-7
TGTGCCAGCAGTGAAGCGCTGTGGCGGGAGGCTACGGGGGACGAGCAGTACTTC
CASSEALWREATGDEQYF
>-|TRBD1|TRBV4-1|TRBJ2-7
TGCGCCAGCAGTCAAGGGACAGGCGGGACCTACGAGCAGTACTTC
CASSQGTGGTYEQYF
>few|-|TRBV10-2|TRBJ1-1
TGCGCCAGCAGTAGGGCCAGTGGGGGGGACACTGAAGCTTTCTTT
CASSRASGGDTEAFF
>-|-|TRBV19|TRBJ1-3
TGTGCCAGTAGTATAAGACCTGGAAACACCATATATTTT
CASSIRPGNTIYF
>-|-|TRBV29-1|TRBJ2-1
TGCAGCGTTGTTTCCTACAATGAGCAGTTCTTC
CSVVSYNEQFF
>-|-|TRBV29-1|TRBJ1-2
TGCAGCGTTGCGGAGGGTGAGAGCTATGGCTACACCTTC
CSVAEGESYGYTF
>few|TRBD2|TRBV7-9|TRBJ2-1
TGTGCCAGCAGCTTAGCGGGGCGGGAGTGGTCCTACAATGAGCAGTTCTTC
CASSLAGREWSYNEQFF
>medium-sized|-|TRBV2|TRBJ1-2
TGTGCCAGCAGTGACCCCCAGGGTGCTTTGATTGATGGCTACACCTTC
CASSDPQGALIDGYTF
>-|-|TRBV4-2|TRBJ2-3
TGTGCCAGCAGCCTCTCGACAGATACGCAGTATTTT
CASSLSTDTQYF
>-|-|TRBV14|TRBJ2-2
TGTGCCAGCAGCCAAGAAGGCGTAAACACCGGGGAGCTGTTTTTT
CASSQEGVNTGELFF
>-|-|TRBV19|TRBJ2-7
TGTGCCAGTAGTCCGGCAGACGCGTACGAGCAGTACTTC
CASSPADAYEQYF
>-|-|TRBV19|TRBJ2-3
TGTGCCAGTAGTGACAGGACACATAGCACAGATACGCAGTATTTT
CASSDRTHSTDTQYF
>-|-|TRBV4-1|TRBJ1-2
TGCGCCAGCAGCCAAGATCCTTCGAACTATGGCTACACCTTC
CASSQDPSNYGYTF
>-|-|TRBV28|TRBJ1-5
TGTGCCAGCACCCCTCAGGGGCTGGGACAGCCCCAGCATTTT
CASTPQGLGQPQHF
>-|-|TRBV5-4|TRBJ2-3
TGTGCCGCTAGACTAGACTCGGGCACAGATACGCAGTATTTT
CAARLDSGTDTQYF
>-|-|TRBV6-5|TRBJ2-5
TGTGCCAGCAGTTACTCGATGGGAACCTCAAGTCCCCAGTACTTC
CASSYSMGTSSPQYF
>-|-|TRBV5-6|TRBJ2-7
TGTGCCAGCAGCTTGGTGGGGATGTCCTACGAGCAGTACTTC
CASSLVGMSYEQYF
>-|-|TRBV6-6|TRBJ1-4
TGTGCCAGCACGGGTGGTAATGAAAAACTGTTTTTT
CASTGGNEKLFF
>-|TRBD1|TRBV19|TRBJ1-5
TGTGCCAGTAGTATGGGACAGGGATATGGGCCCCAGCATTTT
CASSMGQGYGPQHF
>-|TRBD2|TRBV6-6|TRBJ2-7
TGTGCCAGCAGGGATCCTAGCGGGGGGGCCTCCTACGAGCAGTACTTC
CASRDPSGGASYEQYF
>-|-|TRBV28|TRBJ1-4
TGTGCCAGCAGCCTTCCGGTCGAATGGGCTAATGAAAAACTGTTTTTT
CASSLPVEWANEKLFF
>-|TRBD1|TRBV7-9|TRBJ2-7
TGTGCCAGCAGCTTAGCGAAGAGGGGACAGGGCGGCTACGAGCAGTACTTC
CASSLAKRGQGGYEQYF
>-|TRBD2|TRBV5-1|TRBJ2-5
TGCGCCAGCAGCTTGGAACTAGCGGGATTAAAAGAGACCCAGTACTTC
CASSLELAGLKETQYF
>-|-|TRBV5-6|TRBJ2-3
TGTGCCAGCAGCGGGGGGACCACAGATACGCAGTATTTT
CASSGGTTDTQYF
>-|-|TRBV11-2|TRBJ1-4
TGTGCCAGCTCGCTTTTTTTGGGAAGTCGTGAAAAACTGTTTTTT
CASSLFLGSREKLFF
>-|-|TRBV7-9|TRBJ2-6
TGTGCCAGCAGCTTAGCGTCGGTCCCCTCTGGGGCCAACGTCCTGACTTTC
CASSLASVPSGANVLTF
>-|TRBD2|TRBV4-1|TRBJ2-3
TGCGCCAGCAGCCAGAGACTAGCGGGAGTTGTATCAGATACGCAGTATTTT
CASSQRLAGVVSDTQYF
>-|TRBD1|TRBV10-3|TRBJ1-2
TGTGCCATCAGTGAGTCGATGTACCCAGGGGGCGATGCATGGGGCTACACCTTC
CAISESMYPGGDAWGYTF
>few|-|TRBV5-6|TRBJ1-4
TGTGCCAGCAGCTTAATTGCAACTAATGAAAAACTGTTTTTT
CASSLIATNEKLFF
>-|TRBD2|TRBV7-7|TRBJ2-1
TGTGCTAGCAGCCCCCAGGCAGGGACTAGCGGGGACTACAATGAGCAGTTCTTC
CASSPQAGTSGDYNEQFF
>-|-|TRBV6-6|TRBJ1-1
TGTGCCAGCAGTTGGACTAGTCGGACTGAAGCTTTCTTT
CASSWTSRTEAFF
>-|TRBD1|TRBV9|TRBJ2-1
TGTGCCAGCAGTCTTGTGGGGGAACAGGGGGCTGGCTCCTACAATGAGCAGTTCTTC
CASSLVGEQGAGSYNEQFF
>once|-|TRBV7-8|TRBJ2-1
TGTGCCAGCAGTCTTGCCCAACCCAATGAGCAGTTCTTC
CASSLAQPNEQFF
>-|TRBD2|TRBV11-1|TRBJ2-1
TGTGCCAGCAGCTTATCGGGACTAGCGGGGGCCCGGGCGTTCTTC
CASSLSGLAGARAFF
>-|TRBD1|TRBV10-1|TRBJ1-5
TGCGCCAGGCACCCGCGAAGGGGATTAGTGGCAGGGGGGCGGAATAGCAATCAGCCCCAGCATTTT
CARHPRRGLVAGGRNSNQPQHF
>-|-|TRBV7-6|TRBJ2-3
TGTGCCAGCAGCTTAGTAGGGGCCAGCACAGATACGCAGTATTTT
CASSLVGASTDTQYF
>once|-|TRBV27|TRBJ1-5
TGTGCCAGCAGCACGACAGGAAGTCAGCCCCAGCATTTT
CASSTTGSQPQHF
>-|TRBD1|TRBV14|TRBJ2-1
TGTGCCAGCAGCCAAGACTACAGGGGAAGCTCCTACAATGAGCAGTTCTTC
CASSQDYRGSSYNEQFF
>-|TRBD1|TRBV11-2|TRBJ1-4
TGTGCCAGCAGCCGGACAGGGGCTCATGAAAAACTGTTTTTT
CASSRTGAHEKLFF
>-|-|TRBV28|TRBJ2-7
TGTGCCAGCAGTTTATGGGACAGTTCCGAGCAGTACTTC
CASSLWDSSEQYF
>-|TRBD2|TRBV9|TRBJ2-3
TGTGCCAGCAGCGGTGGACTAGCGAGGGCAGATACGCAGTATTTT
CASSGGLARADTQYF
>-|-|TRBV4-3|TRBJ2-6
TGCGCCAGCAGCCAAGGGGAGGAGGGCATCTCTGGGGCCAACGTCCTGACTTTC
CASSQGEEGISGANVLTF